Listed below are T cell receptor beta chains from one sample, sequenced in a study of breast tumors, draining lymph nodes, adjacent tissues. One entry per CDR3 protein results from TCRdb running MiXCR on the multiplex PCR reads. Of 100,000 or so distinct CDR3 sequences listed, about 20% were seen once; the top ten hold 1% to 1.5%. Sequencing was carried out using axillary lymph node tissue. Receptor source: a female donor with breast cancer. Some clones in this sample may be carry-over from other donors' samples. CDR3s include the opening cysteine and the closing phenylalanine or tryptophan.

v_call: TRBV11-2; cdr3_aa: CASSSGLAGTRTVF
v_call: TRBV3-1; cdr3_aa: CASSQYDRDPWTQYF
v_call: TRBV7-9; cdr3_aa: CASSLGDLGYTF
v_call: TRBV27; cdr3_aa: CASSSSANSPLHF
v_call: TRBV4-1; cdr3_aa: CASRHGSRGEQFF
v_call: TRBV12-3/TRBV12-4; cdr3_aa: CASSRQNSNQPQHF
v_call: TRBV5-6; cdr3_aa: CASSLQQSLYF
v_call: TRBV5-4; cdr3_aa: CASSSQGAGTGELFF
v_call: TRBV20-1; cdr3_aa: CSASGTSGINEQFF
v_call: TRBV7-9; cdr3_aa: CASSFGRHPHNEQFF
v_call: TRBV6-6; cdr3_aa: CASRSQKQGARETQYF
v_call: TRBV10-3; cdr3_aa: CAISESRTDF
v_call: TRBV19; cdr3_aa: CASSINWDLEGYTF
v_call: TRBV4-1; cdr3_aa: CASSQPPIRGINDGYTF
v_call: TRBV2; cdr3_aa: CASRDRGYNSPLHF
v_call: TRBV27; cdr3_aa: CASSLRGVGNEQSF
v_call: TRBV14; cdr3_aa: CASSQDTGTVYGYTF
v_call: TRBV20-1; cdr3_aa: CSAGLATTDTQYF
v_call: TRBV29-1; cdr3_aa: CSVNLGGVYEQFF
v_call: TRBV19; cdr3_aa: CASSRSWNADRNYGYTF
v_call: TRBV6-2/TRBV6-3; cdr3_aa: CASSYQGQGANQPQHF
v_call: TRBV7-9; cdr3_aa: CASSLDGVLHF
v_call: TRBV19; cdr3_aa: CASSPGQGGNQPQHF
v_call: TRBV7-9; cdr3_aa: CASTQPTDGAYTGELFF
v_call: TRBV19; cdr3_aa: CASSISGSSYNEQFF
v_call: TRBV5-6; cdr3_aa: CASRKGLALREQYF
v_call: TRBV5-6; cdr3_aa: CASSLGQYYEQYF
v_call: TRBV6-2/TRBV6-3; cdr3_aa: CASGSGASYNEQFF
v_call: TRBV7-2; cdr3_aa: CASSLDLANYGYTF
v_call: TRBV20-1; cdr3_aa: CSARGLTAGDQPQHF
v_call: TRBV6-1; cdr3_aa: CASSPYRANYGYTF
v_call: TRBV19; cdr3_aa: CASTPRGSTDTQYF
v_call: TRBV6-1; cdr3_aa: CASPRGGPTYNEQFF
v_call: TRBV19; cdr3_aa: CASSIVGSETQYF
v_call: TRBV12-5; cdr3_aa: CASGLVRTSGYTGELFF
v_call: TRBV2; cdr3_aa: CASRQNYGYTF
v_call: TRBV6-5; cdr3_aa: CASSLTYDRGTAGSPLHF
v_call: TRBV7-2; cdr3_aa: CASSPAGGGNQPQHF
v_call: TRBV5-1; cdr3_aa: CASSLRAQETQYF
v_call: TRBV9; cdr3_aa: CASSASRTGLRTDTQYF
v_call: TRBV20-1; cdr3_aa: CSARNPAAVSTDTQYF
v_call: TRBV20-1; cdr3_aa: CSARDSHSYNEQFF
v_call: TRBV9; cdr3_aa: CASSAGDRGLTYEQYF